This is a list of T cell receptor beta chains from one sample in a study of T cells after yellow fever vaccination. TCRdb reanalysed the 5' RACE reads using MiXCR and keeps one entry per CDR3 protein. The sample holds approximately 300,000 distinct CDR3 sequences, roughly 10% seen once. Here the sequenced sample was CD4+ T cells sorted from PBMCs, taken 45 days after the yellow fever booster vaccination. The receptor source for this set is a man aged 18 to 29 who received the YFV17D yellow fever vaccine. Both conserved end residues are part of each CDR3. The D gene is left open where the match is weak. Some rows mark clone size as missing; the rest say once, few, many or name a class of expanded clone.

v_gene,abundance,d_gene,j_gene,CDR3nt,CDR3aa
TRBV20-1,NA,NA,TRBJ1-3,TGCAGTGCTCTCTTGTGGAGCAGGGATAAAGACACCATATATTTT,CSALLWSRDKDTIYF
TRBV7-3,many,NA,TRBJ2-5,TGTGCCAGCTCGGGCGCAGGGGGGGAGACCCAGTACTTC,CASSGAGGETQYF
TRBV20-1,NA,NA,TRBJ1-6,TGCAGTGCTAGGGTCGGGGGCAGGAATTCACCCCTCCACTTT,CSARVGGRNSPLHF
TRBV9,NA,TRBD2,TRBJ2-3,TGTGCCAGCAGCGTATCCCTCACTAGCGGAAAATACACAGATACGCAGTATTTT,CASSVSLTSGKYTDTQYF
TRBV7-2,few,NA,TRBJ2-7,TGTGCCAGCAGCCCCCCAGGGAGACGGGTCCCCCACGAGCAGTACTTC,CASSPPGRRVPHEQYF
TRBV5-1,many,NA,TRBJ2-3,TGCGCCAGCAGCTTCCCCACAGATACGCAGTATTTT,CASSFPTDTQYF
TRBV7-2,NA,TRBD1,TRBJ2-7,TGTGCCAGCAGCCCGGGACAGTACTCCTACGAGCAGTACTTC,CASSPGQYSYEQYF
TRBV10-2,many,NA,TRBJ2-1,TGCGCCAGCAGTGCCGCTAGTTCCTACAATGAGCAGTTCTTC,CASSAASSYNEQFF
TRBV15,many,NA,TRBJ2-3,TGTGCCACTAGAGCAGGTCGCACAGATACGCAGTATTTT,CATRAGRTDTQYF
TRBV7-6,NA,TRBD1,TRBJ1-5,TGTGCCAGCAGCTCCCGGGACAGGTCGCCCCTTTATAGCAATCAGCCCCAGCATTTT,CASSSRDRSPLYSNQPQHF
TRBV18,NA,TRBD1,TRBJ2-5,TGTGCCAGCTCACAACGAGGGACAGGGGAAGAGACCCAGTACTTC,CASSQRGTGEETQYF
TRBV7-2,few,NA,TRBJ1-2,TGTGCCAGCAGCAACAGGGACTATGGCTACACCTTC,CASSNRDYGYTF
TRBV5-8,many,NA,TRBJ1-1,TGTGCCAGCAGCTTGATCCCGGGCACTGAAGCTTTCTTT,CASSLIPGTEAFF
TRBV7-3,many,NA,TRBJ2-5,TGTGCCAGCAGCCCGTCGGGAGGCGGGGGCACCCAGTACTTC,CASSPSGGGGTQYF
TRBV4-1,few,NA,TRBJ2-7,TGCGCCAGCAGCCAACGCCAGGGGGGACCCTACGAGCAGTACTTC,CASSQRQGGPYEQYF
TRBV6-2/TRBV6-3,NA,NA,TRBJ2-1,TGTGCCAGCAGCGAACAGGCCTCCTACAATGAGCAGTTCTTC,CASSEQASYNEQFF